Described below is a single T cell receptor (beta chain) sequence and its context. The antigen is unknown. This record belongs to a study of T cell responses to AZD1222 COVID-19 vaccine. Regarding the study as a whole: Reportedly, nearly half of unique spike TCRs recognized epitopes outside B.1.351/B.1.1.7 mutations. CD4 TCRs linked to vaccination spanned spike, dominating at 160-218 and 743-854. Most donors were white British and more were female, and clonal diversity was possibly underestimated.

This CDR3 is built from 13 residues. Germline V gene sequence: CDR1 LGHNA, CDR2 YSLEER. Trimming removed 0 bases at V and 6 bases at J, with 8 bases between. Assay used: immunoSEQ multiplex PCR; TCRdb lists only in-frame clones, some missing. The table has some 100,000 clones, 87% seen once. The chain combines TRBV4-3 with TRBJ2-5; D is tentatively TRBD1 or TRBD2 (5 bases each). The sequence was obtained from an adult in good health. This material consisted of peripheral blood, taken on day 0 of AZD1222 vaccination. CDR3 sequence (DNA): TGCGCCAGCAGCCAAGAACCGGGGCAGACCCAGTACTTC. Amino acids: CASSQEPGQTQYF.